This T cell receptor (beta chain) was obtained from a study of shared clonotypes between healthy human individuals. As for the study in general: In total, the donors were two women and a few men aged 18 to 49. General study results and limits: The genetic and exposure-history diversity represented was limited by few donors. Tissues were not sampled, only blood, and their repertoires likely differ.

The CDR3 is 17 residues long. Germline values: CDR1 WSHSY, CDR2 SAAADI. V shed 2 bases, J shed 5 bases, and the junction held 7 bases outside the gene matches. A CD45RA-negative memory subset and a CD45RA+ naive subset were separated from the CD4+ cells. The protocol was immunoSEQ multiplex PCR, while the TCRdb copy is restricted to in-frame clones and leaves out a portion. The sample includes approximately 530,000 clones, approximately 95% of them seen just once. Remarks on this clone: Its antigen remains unidentified.

The genes are TRBV10-2 and TRBJ2-7; TRBD2 aligns across 15 bases. This TCR was recovered from a woman in her twenties or thirties in good health. Sequences were obtained from naive CD4+ T cells sorted from blood. The subset here: CD45RA+ positively selected. The CDR3 coding sequence is TGCGCCAGCAGTGAGCCCGGGACTAGCGGGAGGAGGAACGAGCAGTACTTC. This codes for CASSEPGTSGRRNEQYF.